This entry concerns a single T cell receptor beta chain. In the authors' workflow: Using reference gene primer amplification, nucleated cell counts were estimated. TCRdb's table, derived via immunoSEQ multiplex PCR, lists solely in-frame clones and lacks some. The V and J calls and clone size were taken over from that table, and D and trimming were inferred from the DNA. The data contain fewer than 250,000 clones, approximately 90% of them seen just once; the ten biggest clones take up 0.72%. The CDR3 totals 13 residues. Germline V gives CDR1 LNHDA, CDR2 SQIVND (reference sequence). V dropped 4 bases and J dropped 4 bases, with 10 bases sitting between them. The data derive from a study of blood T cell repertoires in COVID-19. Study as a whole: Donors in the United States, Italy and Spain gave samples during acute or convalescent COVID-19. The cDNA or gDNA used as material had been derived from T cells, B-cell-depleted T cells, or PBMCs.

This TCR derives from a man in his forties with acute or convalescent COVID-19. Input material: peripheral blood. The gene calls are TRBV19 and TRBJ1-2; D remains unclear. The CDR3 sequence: CASSKISLYGYTF. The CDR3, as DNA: TGTGCCAGTAGTAAAATATCCCTCTATGGCTACACCTTC.